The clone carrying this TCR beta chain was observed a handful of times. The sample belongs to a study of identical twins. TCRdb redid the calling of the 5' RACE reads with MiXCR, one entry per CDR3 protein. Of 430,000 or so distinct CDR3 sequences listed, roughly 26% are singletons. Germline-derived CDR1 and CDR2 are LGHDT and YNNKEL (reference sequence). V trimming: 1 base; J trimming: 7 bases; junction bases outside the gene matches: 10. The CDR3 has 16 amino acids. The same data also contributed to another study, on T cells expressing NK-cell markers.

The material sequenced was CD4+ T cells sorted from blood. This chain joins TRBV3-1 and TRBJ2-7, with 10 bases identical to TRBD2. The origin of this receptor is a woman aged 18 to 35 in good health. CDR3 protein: CASSQVRAGGPSEQYF. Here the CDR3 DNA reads TGTGCCAGCAGCCAAGTACGAGCGGGAGGGCCCAGTGAGCAGTACTTC.